The clone carrying this T cell receptor beta chain has only one observation. What it binds is unknown. This specimen comes from a study of blood T cells in healthy people across ages. Overall study results and limits: Roughly linearly, TCR beta diversity per million T cells fell as age increased.

V lost 8 bases to trimming and J lost 5 bases, with 16 bases between them. The CDR3 totals 13 residues. Germline V CDR1 and CDR2: MDHEN, SYDVKM. Combining a sample-barcoded 5' primer with a J-beta primer mix, a second PCR ran for roughly 6 to 12 cycles. TCRdb reprocessed the 5' RACE reads via MiXCR and lists one record per CDR3 protein. Among 800,000 or so distinct CDR3 sequences listed, 46% were seen once. This receptor was obtained from a man of 80 years or more in good health. Sequencing was performed on blood. The chain is built from TRBV28 and TRBJ2-7, with unresolved D. This CDR3 reads CASDTVGLDEQYF. The DNA for the CDR3 is TGTGCCAGCGACACGGTCGGTTTGGACGAGCAGTACTTC.